This T cell receptor (beta chain) emerged from a study of long-term antiretroviral therapy in people with HIV. The immunoSEQ assay was v3.0, run at survey level. Per sample, sequencing targeted roughly 35,000-55,000 T-cell genomes. The repertoire was sequenced with immunoSEQ multiplex PCR; TCRdb's copy has only in-frame clones and lacks some. Among some 23,000 clones listed, 76% were seen once. Germline CDR1 reads SGHTA; CDR2 reads FQGNSA. The J segment lost 6 bases and the V segment lost 1 base, leaving 4 bases of the junction unmatched. CDR3 length: 14 amino acids. The clonotype originates from a woman in her thirties or forties with HIV. The chain carries TRBV7-2 and TRBJ1-2, with TRBD1 matching over 8 bases. Here the sequenced sample was unsorted PBMCs, taken 0.5 years after starting antiretroviral therapy. DNA of the CDR3: TGTGCCAGCAGCTTAGTAGGACAGGGCGATGGCTACACCTTC. Its protein is CASSLVGQGDGYTF.